This entry lists 6 T cell receptor beta chains sequenced from one sample in a study of cytomegalovirus exposure and HLA in healthy donors. Amplification used 60 Vbeta primers and 13 Jbeta primers. Using immunoSEQ multiplex PCR, the repertoire was profiled, and TCRdb retains in-frame clones only, with some absent. The top ten clones hold around 4.4% of a sample with around 140,000 clones, about four fifths of them seen once. The sequenced sample consisted of PBMCs. The receptors here all came from a man aged 40-50 years in good health and CMV-seronegative.

The chain carries TRBV7-2 and TRBJ2-1; unclear D gene. The V end was cut by 6 bases, the J end by 2 bases, with 17 bases between. This CDR3 has 16 amino acids. Looked up from germline, CDR1 is SGHTA and CDR2 is FQGNSA. CDR3 coding DNA: TGTGCCAGCAGGACTTTTATTACCTTGACCTACAATGAGCAGTTCTTC. Amino acid sequence: CASRTFITLTYNEQFF.

J is TRBJ2-5 and V is TRBV7-2; the D gene is possibly TRBD2 (6 bases). V was trimmed by 5 bases and J by 2 bases, leaving 15 bases between them. Germline loops: CDR1 SGHTA, CDR2 FQGNSA. This CDR3 region has 15 residues. The CDR3 DNA reads as TGTGCCAGCAGCGTACCCCGGGACTTTCAAGAGACCCAGTACTTC. Translated, it gives CASSVPRDFQETQYF.

Note on this clone: Its ends do not fully match the called genes, so a read error is possible. This CDR3 is also generated by other DNA sequences in the sample. J is TRBJ1-6 and V is TRBV6-5; maybe TRBD1 (6 bases). This CDR3 contains 15 residues. The germline CDR1 and CDR2 sequences are MNHEY and SVGAGI. CDR3 bases: TGTGCCAGCAGCAAGACGGACAGAAACAATTCCCCCCTCCACTTT. This encodes CASSKTDRNNSPLHF.

V usage is TRBV6-5 and J usage is TRBJ2-3; 10 positions match TRBD2. From germline, CDR1 is MNHEY and CDR2 SVGAGI. J lost 6 bases, V lost 4 bases, and 10 bases had no gene match. This CDR3 spans 16 amino acids. The CDR3, as DNA: TGTGCCAGCAGTTCGGCCCTAGCGGGGGACAGGGATACGCAGTATTTT. It yields the protein CASSSALAGDRDTQYF.

The chain has TRBV5-4 and TRBJ1-2; a weak D match, TRBD1 (5 bases). Per germline, CDR1 SGHNT and CDR2 YYREEE (reference sequence). Trimming pared 1 base from V and 4 bases from J, leaving 11 bases between. The CDR3 is 14 residues long. The CDR3 spells CASSLTGDLYGYTF. The CDR3 region has the DNA TGTGCCAGCAGCTTGACAGGCGATCTCTATGGCTACACCTTC.

The chain uses TRBV6-4 and TRBJ2-2; 7 positions agree with TRBD1. CDR3 length: 18 amino acids. With V trimmed by 6 bases and J by 0 bases, 13 bases remained unmatched. CDR1 and CDR2 from the germline V gene are MRHNA and SNTAGT. DNA for the CDR3: TGTGCCAGCAGCCACATGGGCTCCGGGACAGCGAACACCGGGGAGCTGTTTTTT. This sequence encodes CASSHMGSGTANTGELFF.